This record looks at one T cell receptor (beta chain) sequence and its context. Profiled with immunoSEQ multiplex PCR; TCRdb holds only in-frame clones, not every one. Among 76,000 or so clones listed, just under 95% were seen once. Trimming stripped 4 bases from V and 2 bases from J, with 18 bases between. The CDR3 length is 16 residues. Per germline, CDR1 MNHEY and CDR2 SVGAGI. These data originate in a study of T cell changes during pregnancy in multiple sclerosis. Sequenced here: peripheral blood, sampled in the second trimester of pregnancy. The chain recombines TRBV6-5 with TRBJ2-7, with D tentatively TRBD1 (5 bases). The receptor was derived from a female donor in good health, enrolled as a control in a pregnancy study. This CDR3 is CASSSDSTPTPYEQYF. The CDR3 coding sequence is TGTGCCAGCAGTTCCGACAGTACCCCCACCCCCTACGAGCAGTACTTC.